This T cell receptor beta chain stems from a study of blood T cell repertoires in COVID-19. Study overall: Samples of COVID-19 (acute and convalescent) were obtained from the United States, Italy and Spain.

The protocol was immunoSEQ multiplex PCR, while the TCRdb copy is restricted to in-frame clones and leaves out a portion. The table shows about 270,000 clones, with around nine tenths occurring only once. Germline CDR1 is SGDLS and CDR2 is YYNGEE. The junction had 11 bases not matched to a gene; V was cut back by 0 bases and J by 6 bases. This CDR3 comprises 16 residues. Those enrolled, adults aged 18 to 89 years, came from around 25 US areas. The chain combines TRBV9 with TRBJ2-7; TRBD2 aligns across 8 bases. Sample: PBMCs or T cells enriched from blood (not recorded which). This sequence was found in a young woman who had recovered from COVID-19. The CDR3 coding sequence is TGTGCCAGCAGCGTAGAAGAAGCGGGAGTAGGGGCCGAGCAGTACTTC. Protein sequence: CASSVEEAGVGAEQYF. Together with reference TRBV9 and TRBJ2-7, the CDR3 gives the full variable domain: DSGVTQTPKHLITATGQRVTLRCSPRSGDLSVYWYQQSLDQGLQFLIQYYNGEERAKGNILERFSAQQFPDLHSELNLSSLELGDSALYFCASSVEEAGVGAEQYFGPGTRLTVT.